The following is a TCR beta chain sequence with its context. Its antigen remains unidentified. In germline, CDR1 is GTSNPN, CDR2 SVGIG (reference sequence). With 0 bases removed from V and 6 bases from J, the gap between germline ends came to 5 bases. The CDR3 runs 11 residues. The sample comes from a study of shared clonotypes between healthy human individuals. Overall study results and limits: Sequencing depth was expected to influence donor clonotype sharing.

Recent vaccinations or acute infections were absent in the healthy HIV-negative adult donors. Splitting the CD4+ cells yielded a CD45RA+ naive subset and a CD45RA-negative memory subset. This table comes from immunoSEQ multiplex PCR, and its TCRdb copy is limited to in-frame clones, with some not included. Of roughly 1,500,000 clones in the sample, about 98.5% were seen once. The chain recombines TRBV30 with TRBJ1-1; D remains unclear. The sequence was collected from a man aged 25-45 years in good health. Sequenced: naive CD4+ T cells sorted from blood. As for subset: CD45RA+ positively selected. CDR3 bases: TGTGCCTGGAGTGTACTAGCTGAAGCTTTCTTT. Translating gives CAWSVLAEAFF.